This record covers a single T cell receptor beta chain. The antigen remains undetermined. The data belong to a study of T cell responses to AZD1222 COVID-19 vaccine. Study findings and constraints: Targets within unmutated variant regions were reportedly found for nearly half of spike-specific TCRs.

Data came from immunoSEQ multiplex PCR; TCRdb stores just in-frame clones and leaves some out. The table includes 100,000 to 130,000 clones, 85% to 90% detected once. The source was peripheral blood, collected on day 0 of AZD1222 vaccination. This receptor was obtained from an adult in good health.

The CDR3 coding sequence is TGTGCCAGCAGCCAACGGACTAGCGGGGGGTATACAGATACGCAGTATTTT. It specifies CASSQRTSGGYTDTQYF. The chain joins TRBV3-1 (or the pseudogene TRBV3-2) to TRBJ2-3; 14 nucleotides match TRBD2. Germline values: CDR1 LGHDT, CDR2 YNNKEL (reference sequence). This CDR3 comprises 17 residues. V dropped 2 bases and J dropped 3; count of bases not matched to a gene: 4.